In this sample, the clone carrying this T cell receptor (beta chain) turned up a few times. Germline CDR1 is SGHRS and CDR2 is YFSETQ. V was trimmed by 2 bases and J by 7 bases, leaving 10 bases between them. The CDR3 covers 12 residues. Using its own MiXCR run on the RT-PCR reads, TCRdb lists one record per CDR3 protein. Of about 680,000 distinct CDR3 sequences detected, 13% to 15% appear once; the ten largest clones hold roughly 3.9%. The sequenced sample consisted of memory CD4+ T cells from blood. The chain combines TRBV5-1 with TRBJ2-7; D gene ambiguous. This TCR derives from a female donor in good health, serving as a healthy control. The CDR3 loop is CASSFPGQEQYF. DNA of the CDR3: TGCGCCAGCAGCTTCCCCGGCCAAGAGCAGTACTTC.